Each of the 14 T cell receptor beta chains below was sequenced from the same sample in a study of shared clonotypes between healthy human individuals. Using immunoSEQ multiplex PCR, the repertoire was profiled, and TCRdb retains in-frame clones only, with some absent. The repertoire includes around 1.1 million clones, approximately 78% of them detected once, and 0.55% to 0.7% sits in the top ten. Sequenced material: memory CD4+ T cells from PBMCs. As to subset: CD45RA-negative fraction. The receptors stem from a man younger than 35 in good health. Some clones in this sample may be carry-over from other donors' samples.

In the case of this clone: Other DNA sequences of this sample code for an identical CDR3. CDR3 DNA: TGTGCCAGCAGCGGCTATGGCTACACCTTC. Its protein is CASSGYGYTF. The rearrangement uses TRBV28 and TRBJ1-2, with D uncertain. V lost 6 bases and J 4 bases, leaving 3 bases between the germline ends. This CDR3 has 10 residues. Germline CDR1 reads MDHEN; CDR2 reads SYDVKM.

This sequence joins TRBV30 and TRBJ2-7, with D possibly being TRBD1 or TRBD2 (6 bases each). Between the trimmed V and J ends, which lost 4 bases and 4 bases, there was a span of 17 bases. CDR3 length equals 14 residues. CDR1 and CDR2 from the germline V gene are GTSNPN and SVGIG (reference sequence). The CDR3 here is CAWIPGGHLYEQYF. The DNA for the CDR3 is TGTGCCTGGATTCCCGGGGGACACCTTTACGAGCAGTACTTC.

CDR3 DNA sequence: TGTGCCAGCAGCTTGGGACTAGCGGCTCCCCCCAGCTCCTACAATGAGCAGTTCTTC. Translating gives CASSLGLAAPPSSYNEQFF. This chain links TRBV13 with TRBJ2-1, with 11 positions matching TRBD2. Germline V CDR1 and CDR2: PRHDT, FYEKMQ (reference sequence). The CDR3 consists of 19 residues. V was clipped by 3 bases and J by 0 bases; unmatched bases: 10.

The CDR3 loop reads CASSKDRYYEQYF. The CDR3 DNA reads TGTGCCAGCTCCAAAGACAGATACTACGAGCAGTACTTC. The rearrangement links TRBV27 to TRBJ2-7; perhaps TRBD1 as D (5 bases). The CDR3 loop spans 13 amino acids. The germline gives CDR1 MNHEY, CDR2 SMNVEV (reference sequence). Trimming pared 8 bases from V and 3 bases from J, leaving 14 bases between.

J is TRBJ2-7 and V is TRBV28; 11 bases line up with TRBD2. This CDR3 spans 17 amino acids. The germline gives CDR1 MDHEN, CDR2 SYDVKM. V trimming: 6 bases; J trimming: 4 bases; junction bases outside the gene matches: 14. CDR3 protein: CASSPGGASGRIYEQYF. As DNA, the CDR3 is TGTGCCAGCAGCCCCGGTGGAGCTAGCGGGAGGATTTACGAGCAGTACTTC.

The chain uses TRBV2 and TRBJ2-7; D gene ambiguous. Trimming shortened V by 6 bases and J by 6 bases, and 12 bases separated the two germline ends. This CDR3 has 12 amino acids. Germline-derived CDR1 and CDR2 are SNHLY and FYNNEI. The CDR3 region is CASRQGPFEQYF. CDR3 nucleotide sequence: TGTGCCAGCAGGCAAGGGCCCTTCGAGCAGTACTTC.

This rearrangement joins TRBV12-5 to TRBJ2-1; no clear D. CDR3 length: 11 residues. The V gene lost 6 bases and the J gene lost 9 bases, with 9 bases spanning the gap. Germline CDR1 reads LGHNT; CDR2 reads FRNRAP. The CDR3 coding sequence is TGTGCTAGTGGACTCACGGGTGAGCAGTTCTTC. Its protein is CASGLTGEQFF.

The sample holds a few counts of this clone. The chain recombines TRBV5-6 with TRBJ2-7, with 8 bases aligning to TRBD2. Germline V CDR1 and CDR2: SGHDT, YYEEEE. The CDR3 contains 15 residues. With V trimmed by 4 bases and J by 2 bases, 8 bases remained unmatched. The CDR3 nucleotides are TGTGCCAGCAGCCTAGGACTAGCTGTTACCTACGAGCAGTACTTC. It yields the protein CASSLGLAVTYEQYF.

This clone was detected ten times or more. V gene TRBV27 combines with J gene TRBJ2-7; D might be TRBD1 (5 bases). Germline values: CDR1 MNHEY, CDR2 SMNVEV (reference sequence). The germline V and J ends were trimmed by 4 bases and 7 bases, with 11 bases remaining between them. The CDR3 has 12 residues. CDR3 nucleotides: TGTGCCAGCAGTTACCAGGGCTCGGAGCAGTACTTC. Its protein product is CASSYQGSEQYF.

The chain recombines TRBV18 with TRBJ2-5; D might be TRBD1 (6 bases). Germline lookup yields CDR1 KGHSH and CDR2 LQKENI. Trimming took 5 bases from V and 1 from J, leaving 14 bases between them. This CDR3 has 15 residues. For the CDR3, the DNA is TGTGCCAGCTCAAACAGGGCTATTGGCCAAGAGACCCAGTACTTC. This codes for CASSNRAIGQETQYF.

This rearrangement joins TRBV5-1 to TRBJ2-1; D call uncertain. Germline V gives CDR1 SGHRS, CDR2 YFSETQ. The V gene lost 3 bases and the J gene lost 5 bases, with 3 bases spanning the gap. The CDR3 loop spans 11 amino acids. CDR3 sequence reads: CASSYHNEQFF. The DNA for the CDR3 is TGCGCCAGCAGCTACCACAATGAGCAGTTCTTC.

The genes are TRBV9 and TRBJ2-3, with D possibly TRBD2 on 5 matching bases. V gave up 0 bases and J gave up 4 bases, with 12 bases separating them. The CDR3 covers 15 residues. The germline CDR1 and CDR2 sequences are SGDLS and YYNGEE. The chain's CDR3 is CASSVGILGADTQYF. In nucleotides, the CDR3 is TGTGCCAGCAGCGTAGGTATACTAGGAGCAGATACGCAGTATTTT. The full variable domain, its missing parts supplied by reference TRBV9 and TRBJ2-3, is DSGVTQTPKHLITATGQRVTLRCSPRSGDLSVYWYQQSLDQGLQFLIQYYNGEERAKGNILERFSAQQFPDLHSELNLSSLELGDSALYFCASSVGILGADTQYFGPGTRLTVL.

The V gene is TRBV5-1, the J gene TRBJ1-2; no clear D gene. V dropped 3 bases and J dropped 4 bases, with 19 bases sitting between them. This CDR3 comprises 16 residues. Germline V gene sequence: CDR1 SGHRS, CDR2 YFSETQ. In DNA form, the CDR3 reads TGCGCCAGCAGCTGGGGTGGCCTCCCGGAGGGCTATGGCTACACCTTC. Translating it yields CASSWGGLPEGYGYTF.

The chain couples TRBV19 to TRBJ2-1, with D perhaps given as TRBD1 or TRBD2 (6 bases each). V was pared by 5 bases and J by 3 bases, with 23 bases between. The CDR3 loop spans 18 amino acids. Germline CDR1 is LNHDA and CDR2 is SQIVND (reference sequence). CDR3 protein: CASSHEGGLIASYNEQFF. As DNA, the CDR3 is TGTGCCAGTAGTCACGAGGGGGGCCTCATAGCTAGCTACAATGAGCAGTTCTTC. Full variable domain (remainder filled in from reference TRBV19 and TRBJ2-1): DGGITQSPKYLFRKEGQNVTLSCEQNLNHDAMYWYRQDPGQGLRLIYYSQIVNDFQKGDIAEGYSVSREKKESFPLTVTSAQKNPTAFYLCASSHEGGLIASYNEQFFGPGTRLTVL.